This is a list of T cell receptor beta chains from one sample in a study of shared clonotypes between healthy human individuals. Some clones are missing from TCRdb's copy, which holds only in-frame ones; the method was immunoSEQ multiplex PCR. The sample has roughly 1,500,000 clones; roughly 98% are singletons. Sequencing was performed on naive CD4+ T cells sorted from blood. The source is a man in his thirties or forties in good health. Each CDR3 is given with its conserved first and last residue. Fields, in order: J gene, clone size, D gene, V gene, CDR3 protein, CDR3 DNA. D genes are given only for firm matches. Rows may omit the clone size; those that give it use once, few, many or a size class.

TRBJ2-7	.	.	TRBV7-8	CASSLAIPRTGGGSEQYF	TGTGCCAGCAGCTTAGCGATTCCTCGGACTGGGGGGGGCTCCGAGCAGTACTTC
TRBJ2-7	.	TRBD2	TRBV4-1	CASSQIRLAGAYEQYF	TGCGCCAGCAGCCAGATCAGACTAGCGGGAGCCTACGAGCAGTACTTC
TRBJ1-1	.	TRBD1	TRBV5-6	CASSRRRQGHMNTEAFF	TGTGCCAGCAGCCGCCGAAGACAGGGACACATGAACACTGAAGCTTTCTTT
TRBJ2-1	.	.	TRBV27	CASRLRGGGTYNEQFF	TGTGCCAGCAGGTTGAGGGGGGGAGGTACCTACAATGAGCAGTTCTTC
TRBJ1-5	once	.	TRBV5-3	CARSFHVVFTTYSNQPQHF	TGTGCCAGAAGCTTCCACGTGGTCTTCACTACGTATAGCAATCAGCCCCAGCATTTT
TRBJ1-1	once	.	TRBV7-9	CASSLDGGNTEAFF	TGTGCCAGCAGCTTAGACGGGGGTAACACTGAAGCTTTCTTT
TRBJ2-1	.	.	TRBV27	CASRTGGGYSGEQFF	TGTGCCAGTCGGACTGGGGGAGGTTACTCGGGTGAGCAGTTCTTC
TRBJ1-3	.	TRBD1	TRBV9	CASSYDRDRGNTIYF	TGTGCCAGCAGCTATGACCGGGACAGGGGAAACACCATATATTTT
TRBJ1-1	.	.	TRBV7-3	CASSSPGGVRNTEAFF	TGTGCCAGCAGCTCGCCTGGGGGGGTAAGGAACACTGAAGCTTTCTTT
TRBJ2-3	.	TRBD2	TRBV10-3	CAITGRIAGVLDTQYF	TGTGCCATCACGGGACGAATAGCGGGAGTCCTAGATACGCAGTATTTT
TRBJ1-2	once	.	TRBV12-5	CASGLQGGYTF	TGTGCTAGTGGTCTCCAAGGTGGCTACACCTTC
TRBJ2-3	.	.	TRBV28	CASSFRLTDTQYF	TGTGCCAGCAGTTTTCGCCTAACAGATACGCAGTATTTT
TRBJ2-7	.	.	TRBV6-6	CASSLLRGTKYEQYF	TGTGCCAGCAGTTTACTTCGGGGGACGAAATACGAGCAGTACTTC
TRBJ1-5	.	.	TRBV7-2	CASSVRGGQPQHF	TGTGCCAGCAGCGTCAGGGGAGGACAGCCCCAGCATTTT
TRBJ2-7	.	.	TRBV30	CAWRGGTGYSYEQYF	TGTGCCTGGAGGGGGGGGACAGGCTACTCCTACGAGCAGTACTTC
TRBJ2-1	.	TRBD2	TRBV19	CASSPGGSVAYNEQFF	TGTGCCAGTAGCCCGGGAGGTTCAGTGGCCTACAATGAGCAGTTCTTC
TRBJ1-2	.	TRBD1	TRBV5-4	CASSLALGTGHNYGYTF	TGTGCCAGCAGCTTGGCACTAGGGACAGGACATAACTATGGCTACACCTTC
TRBJ2-2	once	TRBD2	TRBV5-1	CASSLVRGLADSPGELFF	TGCGCCAGCAGTTTGGTCAGGGGACTAGCGGATTCCCCCGGGGAGCTGTTTTTT
TRBJ2-3	.	TRBD2	TRBV7-3	CASSSPPTAGSWSTDTQYF	TGTGCCAGCAGCTCCCCCCCGACAGCGGGAAGTTGGTCCACAGATACGCAGTATTTT
TRBJ2-3	.	.	TRBV10-1	CASSEGISSTDTQYF	TGCGCCAGCAGTGAGGGAATTTCTAGCACAGATACGCAGTATTTT
TRBJ2-2	once	.	TRBV6-4	CASRAPVTGELFF	TGTGCCAGCAGAGCGCCGGTGACCGGGGAGCTGTTTTTT
TRBJ1-2	once	.	TRBV5-6	CASSVRRGQLWGYTF	TGTGCCAGCAGCGTTCGTAGGGGACAACTATGGGGCTACACCTTC
TRBJ2-1	.	.	TRBV28	CASTIPGGGRKNEQFF	TGTGCCAGCACCATACCCGGAGGCGGAAGGAAGAATGAGCAGTTCTTC
TRBJ1-2	.	.	TRBV7-8	CASSIDTTPSFYGYTF	TGTGCCAGCAGCATCGACACGACACCGTCCTTCTATGGCTACACCTTC
TRBJ2-7	.	.	TRBV5-6	CASSLPQTGKYF	TGTGCCAGCAGCTTGCCACAGACCGGGAAGTACTTC
TRBJ2-7	.	TRBD2	TRBV28	CASRPRVLGLAGVYEQYF	TGTGCCAGCAGGCCTCGGGTTTTGGGACTAGCGGGAGTATACGAGCAGTACTTC
TRBJ1-4	.	.	TRBV18	CASSPQGIGEKLFF	TGTGCCAGCTCACCACAGGGCATTGGGGAAAAACTGTTTTTT
TRBJ2-7	once	.	TRBV7-8	CASSLTDYEQYF	TGTGCCAGCAGCTTAACGGATTACGAGCAGTACTTC
TRBJ2-7	.	TRBD2	TRBV6-1	CASSEAIAGGLGEQYF	TGTGCCAGCAGTGAAGCAATAGCGGGAGGGCTAGGGGAGCAGTACTTC
TRBJ1-1	once	.	TRBV18	CASVQGRDTEAFF	TGTGCCAGCGTACAGGGACGGGACACTGAAGCTTTCTTT
TRBJ2-5	.	.	TRBV5-4	CASSRNQETQYF	TGTGCCAGCAGCCGGAACCAAGAGACCCAGTACTTC
TRBJ2-7	.	TRBD1	TRBV29-1	CSDKQGKGYEQYF	TGCAGCGATAAACAGGGGAAGGGCTACGAGCAGTACTTC
TRBJ1-1	.	.	TRBV7-8	CASSFQIKIRVNTEAFF	TGTGCCAGCAGCTTTCAGATCAAAATCAGGGTGAACACTGAAGCTTTCTTT
TRBJ1-5	once	TRBD1	TRBV18	CASSLDRDKPQHF	TGTGCCAGCTCACTTGACAGGGATAAGCCCCAGCATTTT
TRBJ2-7	.	.	TRBV18	CASSAEMGNSYEQYF	TGTGCCAGCTCCGCGGAAATGGGGAACTCCTACGAGCAGTACTTC
TRBJ2-3	.	TRBD2	TRBV6-1	CASSGRLAASTDTQYF	TGTGCCAGCAGTGGCAGACTAGCGGCTAGCACAGATACGCAGTATTTT
TRBJ2-1	.	.	TRBV7-6	CASSLSGGGYNEQFF	TGTGCCAGCAGCTTATCTGGCGGCGGTTACAATGAGCAGTTCTTC
TRBJ2-1	.	.	TRBV21-1	CASSKSGTGGGNEQFF	TGTGCCAGCAGCAAGTCCGGGACAGGGGGTGGCAATGAGCAGTTCTTC
TRBJ1-5	.	.	TRBV6-5	CASSTTGNSQPQHF	TGTGCCAGCAGTACGACAGGTAACAGTCAGCCCCAGCATTTT
TRBJ2-7	.	TRBD2	TRBV9	CASSVGASGRSSYEQYF	TGTGCCAGCAGCGTAGGAGCTAGCGGTAGGAGCTCCTACGAGCAGTACTTC
TRBJ2-1	.	.	TRBV14	CASSPQGNEQFF	TGTGCCAGCAGTCCTCAGGGGAATGAGCAGTTCTTC
TRBJ2-5	.	TRBD1	TRBV11-3	CASSLSTGGLDETQYF	TGTGCCAGCAGCTTATCGACAGGGGGCCTAGATGAGACCCAGTACTTC
TRBJ1-1	.	.	TRBV20-1	CSASGLEAFF	TGCAGTGCTAGCGGGTTGGAAGCTTTCTTT
TRBJ2-2	.	.	TRBV6-1	CASSERQMNTGELFF	TGTGCCAGCAGTGAAAGGCAGATGAACACCGGGGAGCTGTTTTTT
TRBJ2-1	.	.	TRBV15	CATSRVGEYNEQFF	TGTGCCACCAGCAGGGTTGGGGAGTACAATGAGCAGTTCTTC
TRBJ2-1	.	TRBD1	TRBV10-1	CASSEGDRGRGEQFF	TGCGCCAGCAGTGAGGGGGACAGGGGGCGGGGTGAGCAGTTCTTC
TRBJ2-7	.	TRBD2	TRBV10-3	CAIRGPSGISSQQYF	TGTGCCATCAGAGGTCCTAGCGGGATATCGTCGCAGCAGTACTTC
TRBJ1-1	.	.	TRBV7-3	CASSSSPGLNTEAFF	TGTGCCAGCAGCTCTTCCCCAGGGTTGAACACTGAAGCTTTCTTT
TRBJ2-5	once	TRBD2	TRBV19	CASTPTGAGGVTQYF	TGTGCCAGTACCCCCACTGGAGCGGGAGGTGTGACCCAGTACTTC
TRBJ1-2	.	.	TRBV19	CASNRVGNGYTF	TGTGCCAGTAACAGGGTTGGTAATGGCTACACCTTC
TRBJ1-1	.	.	TRBV7-9	CASSLQSRGYTEAFF	TGTGCCAGCAGCTTACAAAGTCGGGGCTACACTGAAGCTTTCTTT
TRBJ2-1	.	.	TRBV2	CASSATADNYNEQFF	TGTGCCAGCAGTGCGACAGCTGATAACTACAATGAGCAGTTCTTC
TRBJ2-1	.	TRBD2	TRBV28	CASSLIGTSGAFTYNEQFF	TGTGCCAGCAGTTTAATAGGGACTAGCGGGGCCTTTACCTACAATGAGCAGTTCTTC
TRBJ2-7	.	TRBD2	TRBV2	CASSESRTRVGYEQYF	TGTGCCAGCAGTGAGTCTAGGACTAGGGTTGGGTACGAGCAGTACTTC
TRBJ1-1	.	.	TRBV7-9	CASSAGAHNTEAFF	TGTGCCAGCAGCGCAGGAGCCCACAACACTGAAGCTTTCTTT
TRBJ2-1	.	TRBD2	TRBV29-1	CSVGLAGGNTEQFF	TGCAGCGTTGGATTAGCGGGAGGAAACACTGAGCAGTTCTTC
TRBJ2-3	.	.	TRBV7-3	CASSLMASPTDTQYF	TGTGCCAGCAGCTTAATGGCTAGTCCCACAGATACGCAGTATTTT